The following is a T cell receptor beta chain sequence with its context. The data originate from a study of blood T cell repertoires in COVID-19. The protocol was immunoSEQ multiplex PCR, while the TCRdb copy is restricted to in-frame clones and leaves out a portion. The table has some 400,000 clones, roughly 77% seen once; the top ten hold under 1.2%. The V end was cut by 5 bases, the J end by 6 bases, with 11 bases between. Germline CDR1 reads GTSNPN; CDR2 reads SVGIG (reference sequence). The CDR3 is made up of 11 amino acids. Sample: peripheral blood. The clonotype comes from a human donor with acute or convalescent COVID-19. The donor label of this sample is uncertain. The V call is TRBV30, the J call TRBJ2-7; weak D call: TRBD2 (5 bases). The CDR3 is CAWGRGSEQYF. The CDR3 coding sequence is TGTGCCTGGGGGAGAGGAAGCGAGCAGTACTTC.